This T cell receptor (beta chain) emerged from a study of blood T cell repertoires in COVID-19. Study at large: In each case, the material was cDNA or gDNA derived from T cells, B-cell-depleted T cells, or PBMCs.

Original data processing: It was from reference gene primer amplification that nucleated cell counts were estimated. Data came from immunoSEQ multiplex PCR; TCRdb stores just in-frame clones and leaves some out. The V and J calls and clone size are taken from that table; D and trimming were inferred from the DNA. This table holds approximately 220,000 clones, around 89% found once. The V gene lost 3 bases and the J gene lost 6 bases, with 13 bases spanning the gap. The CDR3 length is 14 residues. The germline V gene encodes CDR1 SGHDT and CDR2 YYEEEE. This chain joins TRBV5-6 and TRBJ2-1, with D tentatively TRBD1 (5 bases). Sequencing was performed on PBMCs or T cells enriched from blood (not recorded which). This receptor was identified in a woman aged 18-30 years in a cohort exposed to, infected with or recovered from COVID-19 (not recorded which). CDR3 protein: CASSYVSGANEQFF. CDR3 in DNA: TGTGCCAGCAGCTACGTGTCTGGGGCCAATGAGCAGTTCTTC.